One sample yielded the 22 T cell receptor beta chains listed below, sequenced in a study of spatial heterogeneity in lung cancer. From the 5' RACE reads, TCRdb called clonotypes with MiXCR, one entry per CDR3 protein. The sample includes several thousand distinct CDR3 sequences, over 9.5% of them seen just once. Antigen specificity for these receptors is unknown. Time point indicated: sample taken at primary tumor resection. The study's findings and limits: Expanded alpha and beta TCR counts within tumors tracked tumor mutation counts.

This specimen consisted of lung tumor tissue, obtained at surgery. All receptors come from a male donor with early-stage non-small cell lung cancer.

This clonotype was counted at least ten times. In a library made to pick up alpha chains, this beta chain is a stray read with a size that means little. V and J are TRBV20-1 and TRBJ2-5; 7 bases map to TRBD2. The ends lost 5 bases at V and 3 bases at J; junction bases unmatched: 9. Germline loops: CDR1 DFQATT, CDR2 SNEGSKA (reference sequence). The CDR3 runs to 14 residues. CDR3 nucleotides: TGCAGTGCTCCGAGTCTACTAGCGAAAGAGACCCAGTACTTC. This encodes CSAPSLLAKETQYF.

This clonotype is labeled medium-sized. With the library built for alpha chains, this beta chain is off target and its frequency is not meaningful. The CDR3 reads CASSVGPDAYEKLFF. The CDR3, as DNA: TGTGCCAGCAGCGTCGGCCCAGATGCGTACGAAAAACTGTTTTTT. V gene TRBV5-5 combines with J gene TRBJ1-4; D is undetermined. The CDR3 sequence is 15 residues long. Trimming left V 4 bases short and J 8 bases short, with 18 bases between. Germline assignment: CDR1 SGHKS and CDR2 YYEKEE (reference sequence). Looking up the rest from reference TRBV5-5 and TRBJ1-4 gives the full variable domain: DAGVTQSPTHLIKTRGQQVTLRCSPISGHKSVSWYQQVLGQGPQFIFQYYEKEERGRGNFPDRFSARQFPNYSSELNVNALLLGDSALYLCASSVGPDAYEKLFFGSGTQLSVL.

The table lists this clonotype with many counts. Within a library made for alpha chains, this beta chain is off target, and its count is uninformative. J is TRBJ1-5 and V is TRBV5-1; D unclear. Germline CDR1 SGHRS, CDR2 YFSETQ. CDR3 size: 14 residues. The V and J ends lost 0 bases and 5 bases respectively, with 9 bases between them. In DNA form, the CDR3 reads TGCGCCAGCAGCTTGGTGGGTGGGTATCAGCCCCAGCATTTT. As protein: CASSLVGGYQPQHF. Full variable domain (remainder filled in from reference TRBV5-1 and TRBJ1-5): KAGVTQTPRYLIKTRGQQVTLSCSPISGHRSVSWYQQTPGQGLQFLFEYFSETQRNKGNFPGRFSGRQFSNSRSEMNVSTLELGDSALYLCASSLVGGYQPQHFGDGTRLSIL.

In this sample, this clonotype is medium-sized (0.01 to 0.1%). Since it is a stray read in a library aimed at alpha chains, this beta chain has a size that is not meaningful. The chain couples TRBV20-1 to TRBJ2-7; 9 nucleotides match TRBD2. CDR1 is DFQATT, CDR2 SNEGSKA, per germline (reference sequence). V trimming: 2 bases; J trimming: 0 bases; junction bases outside the gene matches: 5. The CDR3 consists of 15 residues. CDR3 region: CSARFLAGSSYEQYF. CDR3 in DNA: TGCAGTGCTAGATTCCTAGCGGGAAGCTCCTACGAGCAGTACTTC.

This clonotype was counted at least ten times. This beta chain is an off-target read within a library intended for alpha chains, so its frequency means little. V gene TRBV4-1 combines with J gene TRBJ1-4, with TRBD1 as a possible D gene (6 bases). CDR1 and CDR2 from the germline V gene are MGHRA and YSYEKL. The V end was cut by 1 base, the J end by 7 bases, with 22 bases between. The CDR3 consists of 18 residues. The CDR3 DNA sequence: TGCGCCAGCAGCCAAGTAAAAGGCCCCCCGGGGGCTGGTGAAAAACTGTTTTTT. Amino acids: CASSQVKGPPGAGEKLFF.

At least ten counts were recorded for this clonotype. This beta chain is off target for a library built for alpha chains, so its abundance means little. The chain links TRBV20-1 to TRBJ2-7; 7 bases match TRBD1. This CDR3 contains 13 residues. Germline V gene lookup returns CDR1 DFQATT and CDR2 SNEGSKA (reference sequence). The junction had 6 bases not matched to a gene; V was cut back by 5 bases and J by 2 bases. The chain's CDR3 is CSASGTETYEQYF. In nucleotides, the CDR3 is TGCAGTGCTTCAGGGACAGAGACCTACGAGCAGTACTTC.

Comments on this clonotype: This beta chain is an off-target read within a library intended for alpha chains, so its frequency means little. The V and J genes are TRBV27 and TRBJ2-1; TRBD1 might be the D (6 bases). Germline V gene sequence: CDR1 MNHEY, CDR2 SMNVEV (reference sequence). The ends were cut back, 5 bases at V and 4 bases at J, with 12 bases in the middle. The CDR3 is 14 residues long. The CDR3 DNA is TGTGCCAGCAGTCCAGGGACAACTTACAATGAGCAGTTCTTC. This gives the protein CASSPGTTYNEQFF.

Judged by abundance, this clonotype is large. Because the library targeted alpha chains, this beta chain is an off-target read whose size means little. The chain links TRBV27 to TRBJ2-1, with D perhaps TRBD1 (6 bases). The CDR3 contains 13 residues. V lost 8 bases and J 6 bases, leaving 14 bases between the germline ends. Germline loops: CDR1 MNHEY, CDR2 SMNVEV (reference sequence). CDR3 protein: CASGTPYRNEQFF. In nucleotides, the CDR3 is TGTGCCAGCGGGACACCCTACCGCAATGAGCAGTTCTTC.

This clonotype was counted a few times. As an off-target read in a library built for alpha chains, this beta chain has a frequency of little significance. This sequence joins TRBV6-1 and TRBJ2-7, with a weak D call TRBD2 (6 bases). Germline CDR1 reads MNHNS; CDR2 reads SASEGT. The V end lost 5 bases, the J end lost 4 bases, and 15 bases lay between the germline ends. The CDR3 sequence is 14 residues long. The CDR3 loop is CASSLQRDFYEQYF. The DNA for the CDR3 is TGTGCCAGCAGTCTCCAAAGGGACTTTTACGAGCAGTACTTC.

This clonotype has ten or more counts. This beta chain represents an off-target read in a library built for alpha chains; its size is of limited meaning. V is TRBV7-2 and J is TRBJ2-7; tentatively, D is TRBD2 (5 bases). Trimming left V 1 base short and J 3 bases short, with 10 bases between. This CDR3 has 14 residues. Per the germline V gene, CDR1 is SGHTA and CDR2 is FQGNSA. DNA of the CDR3: TGTGCCAGCAGCTTAGGCGTCGGGGACTACGAGCAGTACTTC. It translates to CASSLGVGDYEQYF.

In its sample, this clonotype is medium-sized. Because this beta chain is a stray read in a library intended to capture alpha chains, its abundance should not be given much weight. The chain uses TRBV20-1 and TRBJ2-5; TRBD2 agrees at 14 bases. This CDR3 spans 17 amino acids. The germline CDR1 and CDR2 sequences are DFQATT and SNEGSKA (reference sequence). The V segment lost 6 bases and the J segment 2 bases; nucleotides outside the gene matches: 11. The CDR3: CSATPGLAGVGQETQYF. In DNA, the CDR3 is TGCAGTGCAACTCCGGGACTAGCGGGAGTTGGTCAAGAGACCCAGTACTTC.

Turning to this clonotype: This beta chain is a stray sequence in a library constructed for alpha chains; its clone size is not meaningful. The rearrangement links TRBV4-3 to TRBJ2-7; tentatively, D is TRBD2 (5 bases). The CDR3 totals 13 residues. Germline values: CDR1 LGHNA, CDR2 YSLEER. Trimming took 1 base from V and 4 from J, leaving 8 bases between them. CDR3 DNA sequence: TGCGCCAGCAGCCAAGGAGTAGCGTACGAGCAGTACTTC. Amino acid sequence: CASSQGVAYEQYF.

This clonotype appeared many times. This beta chain represents an off-target read in a library built for alpha chains; its size is of limited meaning. The chain combines TRBV20-1 with TRBJ1-1, with TRBD1 identical over 7 bases. In germline, CDR1 is DFQATT, CDR2 SNEGSKA (reference sequence). The CDR3 runs 14 residues. V trimming: 5 bases; J trimming: 3 bases; junction bases outside the gene matches: 9. CDR3 bases: TGCAGTGCTCCTCGAACAGACAGGGACACTGAAGCTTTCTTT. It translates to CSAPRTDRDTEAFF.

This clonotype was seen repeatedly, ten times or more. Little can be read into the size of this beta chain, an off-target read in a library designed for alpha chains. The V call is TRBV6-5, the J call TRBJ2-6, with 7 bases aligning to TRBD2. V lost 5 bases, J lost 0 bases, and 16 bases stayed unmatched. This CDR3 comprises 20 residues. Germline CDR1 reads MNHEY; CDR2 reads SVGAGI. CDR3 in DNA: TGTGCCAGCAGTCATCGGCGGGGGTCTGGGGCTACCTCTGGGGCCAACGTCCTGACTTTC. Protein sequence: CASSHRRGSGATSGANVLTF.

This clonotype was found a few times. The library was built for alpha chains, so this beta chain is an off-target read and its size means little. The J gene is TRBJ1-2, the V gene TRBV12-3 or TRBV12-4; TRBD1 might be the D (5 bases). V lost 4 bases and J lost 13, with 13 bases in between. The CDR3 extends over 11 amino acids. DNA for the CDR3: TGTGCCAGCAGTTATTACCAGGGCATCACCTTC. Its protein product is CASSYYQGITF.

This clonotype appeared many times. Because the library targeted alpha chains, this beta chain is an off-target read whose size means little. J is TRBJ1-5 and V is TRBV10-3; maybe TRBD1 (5 bases). Germline V gene lookup returns CDR1 ENHRY and CDR2 SYGVKD. This CDR3 has 15 amino acids. The ends were cut back, 0 bases at V and 6 bases at J, with 12 bases in the middle. For the CDR3, the DNA is TGTGCCATCAGTGAGTCGGGGGGAATGGCTCAGCCCCAGCATTTT. It yields the protein CAISESGGMAQPQHF.

About this clonotype: For a library built for alpha chains, this beta chain is a stray read; little rests on its size. The gene calls are TRBV7-8 and TRBJ2-1; the match to TRBD2 covers 11 bases. V gave up 6 bases and J gave up 8 bases; unmatched junction bases: 12. This CDR3 contains 16 residues. CDR1 and CDR2 (germline): SGHVS, FQNEAQ. CDR3: CASSLLTSGRLDEQFF. The CDR3 DNA is TGTGCCAGCAGTCTCCTTACTAGCGGGAGATTAGATGAGCAGTTCTTC.

This clonotype was seen many times. This beta chain is a stray sequence in a library constructed for alpha chains; its clone size is not meaningful. V is TRBV5-4 and J is TRBJ1-6, with a tentative D call TRBD1 (5 bases). The ends were cut back, 4 bases at V and 7 bases at J, with 12 bases in the middle. Germline loops: CDR1 SGHNT, CDR2 YYREEE (reference sequence). The CDR3 is 14 residues long. CDR3 residues: CASSIDSSNSPLHF. For the CDR3, the DNA is TGTGCCAGCAGCATAGACAGCAGCAATTCACCCCTCCACTTT.

Relative to its sample, this clonotype is medium-sized. This beta chain is an unintended read in a library built for alpha chains; its size means little. The chain links TRBV20-1 to TRBJ2-5; TRBD2 aligns across 8 bases. Germline V lookup: CDR1 DFQATT, CDR2 SNEGSKA (reference sequence). CDR3 size: 15 residues. V trimming: 4 bases; J trimming: 1 base; junction bases outside the gene matches: 8. CDR3 sequence reads: CSATPASGFQETQYF. The CDR3 region has the DNA TGCAGTGCTACCCCGGCTAGCGGGTTCCAAGAGACCCAGTACTTC.

This clonotype is termed medium-sized. Within a library made for alpha chains, this beta chain is off target, and its count is uninformative. The chain combines TRBV19 with TRBJ1-4; tentatively, D is TRBD1 (5 bases). CDR3 length equals 14 residues. V lost 3 bases to trimming and J lost 5 bases, with 10 bases between them. Per the germline V gene, CDR1 is LNHDA and CDR2 is SQIVND (reference sequence). CDR3 DNA: TGTGCCAGTAGTATGGGGCCATTAAATGAAAAACTGTTTTTT. Its protein product is CASSMGPLNEKLFF.

This clonotype was detected many times. A library made for alpha chains picked up this beta chain off target, so its size means little. The gene calls are TRBV9 and TRBJ1-1; perhaps TRBD1 as D (5 bases). The CDR3 runs to 17 residues. Trimming stripped 0 bases from V and 0 bases from J, with 15 bases between. The germline CDR1 and CDR2 sequences are SGDLS and YYNGEE. CDR3 DNA: TGTGCCAGCAGCGTAGACCCTAAGAAGGGGATGAACACTGAAGCTTTCTTT. Its translation is CASSVDPKKGMNTEAFF.

This clonotype ranks as medium-sized. Being off target in a library aimed at alpha chains, this beta chain has a size of little meaning. The V and J genes are TRBV11-1 and TRBJ2-1, with 9 bases identical to TRBD2. Germline V gene data show CDR1 as SGHAT and CDR2 as FQDESV (reference sequence). The junction had 6 bases not matched to a gene; V was cut back by 4 bases and J by 2 bases. This CDR3 region has 16 residues. The CDR3 loop reads CASSSGLARTYNEQFF. In DNA form, the CDR3 reads TGTGCCAGCAGCTCCGGACTAGCGCGAACCTACAATGAGCAGTTCTTC.